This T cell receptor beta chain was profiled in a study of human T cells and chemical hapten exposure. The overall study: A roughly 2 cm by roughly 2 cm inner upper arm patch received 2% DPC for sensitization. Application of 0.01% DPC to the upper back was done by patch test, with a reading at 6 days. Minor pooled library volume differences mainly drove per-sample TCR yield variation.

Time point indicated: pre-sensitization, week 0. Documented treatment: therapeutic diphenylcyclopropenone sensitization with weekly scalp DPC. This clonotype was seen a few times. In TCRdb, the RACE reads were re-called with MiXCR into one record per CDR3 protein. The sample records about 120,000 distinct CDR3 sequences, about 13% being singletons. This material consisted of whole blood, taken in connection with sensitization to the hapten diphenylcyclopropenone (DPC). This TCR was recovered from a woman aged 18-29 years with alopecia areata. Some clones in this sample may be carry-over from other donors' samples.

DNA for the CDR3: TGTGCCAGCAGTTACGATTTAATAGGCAGGGCTGGCTACACCTTC. As protein: CASSYDLIGRAGYTF. The chain employs TRBV7-8 and TRBJ1-2, with a tentative D call TRBD1 (5 bases). The CDR3 covers 15 residues. Trimming removed 6 bases at V and 7 bases at J, with 21 bases between. Germline assignment: CDR1 SGHVS and CDR2 FQNEAQ.